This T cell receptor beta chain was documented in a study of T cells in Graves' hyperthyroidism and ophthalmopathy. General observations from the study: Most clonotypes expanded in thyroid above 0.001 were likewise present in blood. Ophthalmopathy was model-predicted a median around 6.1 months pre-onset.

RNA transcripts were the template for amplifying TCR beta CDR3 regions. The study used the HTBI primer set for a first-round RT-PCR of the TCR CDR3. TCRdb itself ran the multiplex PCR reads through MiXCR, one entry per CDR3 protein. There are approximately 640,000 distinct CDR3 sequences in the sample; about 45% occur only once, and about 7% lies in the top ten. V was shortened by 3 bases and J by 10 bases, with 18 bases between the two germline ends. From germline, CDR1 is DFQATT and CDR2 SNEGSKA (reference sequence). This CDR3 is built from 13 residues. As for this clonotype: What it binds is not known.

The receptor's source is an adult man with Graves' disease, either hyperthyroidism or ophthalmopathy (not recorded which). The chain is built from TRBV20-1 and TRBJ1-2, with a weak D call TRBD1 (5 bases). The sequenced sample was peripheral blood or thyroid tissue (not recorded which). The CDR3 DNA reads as TGCAGTGCTAGGGGTTTGGGAGGACAAACCTACACCTTC. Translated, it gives CSARGLGGQTYTF.